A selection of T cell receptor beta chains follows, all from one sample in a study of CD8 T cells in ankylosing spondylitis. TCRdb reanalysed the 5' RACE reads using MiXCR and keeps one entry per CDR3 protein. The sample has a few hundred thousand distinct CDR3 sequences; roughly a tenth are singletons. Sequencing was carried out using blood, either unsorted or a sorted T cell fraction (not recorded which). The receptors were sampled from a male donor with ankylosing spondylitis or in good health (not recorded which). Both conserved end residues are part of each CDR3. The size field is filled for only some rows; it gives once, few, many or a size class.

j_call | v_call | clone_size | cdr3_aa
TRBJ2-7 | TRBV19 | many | CASAEEGQGLREQYF
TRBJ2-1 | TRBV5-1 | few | CASSYLVSGGAGNEQFF
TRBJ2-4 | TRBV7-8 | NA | CASSPGGRGQKNIQYF
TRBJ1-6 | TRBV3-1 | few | CASSQTGSSYNSPLHF
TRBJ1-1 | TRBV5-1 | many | CASSPRLGDTEAFF
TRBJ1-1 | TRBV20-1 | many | CSARQTGRRGEAFF
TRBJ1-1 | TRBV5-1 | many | CASSGWANTEAFF
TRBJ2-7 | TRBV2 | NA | CASRDAEPYEQYF
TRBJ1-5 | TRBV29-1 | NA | CSVASGTDSNQPQHF
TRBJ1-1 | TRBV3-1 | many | CASSQDPRGDAFF
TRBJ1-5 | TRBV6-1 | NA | CASSSSGEGQPQHF
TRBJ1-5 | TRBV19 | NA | CASRSNGGQPQHF
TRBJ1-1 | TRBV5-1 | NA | CASSLFGVLNTEAFF
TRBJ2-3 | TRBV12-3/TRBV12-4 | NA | CASSSQGASTDTQYF
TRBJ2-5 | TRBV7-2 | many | CASSFTSGGPPGETQYF
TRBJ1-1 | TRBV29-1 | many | CSGIPGQMNTEAFF
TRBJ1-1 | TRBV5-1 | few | CASSHDPGIDTEAFF
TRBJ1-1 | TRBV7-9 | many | CASSPSWDMELNTEAFF
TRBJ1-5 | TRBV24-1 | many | CATSDGDRSQPQHF
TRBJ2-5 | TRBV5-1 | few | CASSWASGSQETQYF
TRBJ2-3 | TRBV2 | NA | CASSDGEGIDTQYF
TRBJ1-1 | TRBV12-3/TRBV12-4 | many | CASKRVENTEAFF
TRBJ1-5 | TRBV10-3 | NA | CAISVTARDSNQPQHF
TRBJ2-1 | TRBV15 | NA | CATSREAGLGEQFF
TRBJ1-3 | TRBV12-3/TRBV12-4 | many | CASSSYGAGGNTIYF
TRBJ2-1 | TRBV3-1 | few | CASSPRGGAVYNEQFF
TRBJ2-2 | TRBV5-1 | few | CASSLSWLGSGELFF
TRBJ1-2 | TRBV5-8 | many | CASSLNRRGYTF
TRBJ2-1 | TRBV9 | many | CASSLNPLAGGRLNEQFF
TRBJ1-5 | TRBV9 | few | CASSVNGNQPQHF
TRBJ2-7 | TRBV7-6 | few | CASSFGGLTYEQYF
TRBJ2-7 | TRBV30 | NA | CAWSGQGDEQYF
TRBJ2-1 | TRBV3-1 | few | CASSQEESQRGARAYNEQFF
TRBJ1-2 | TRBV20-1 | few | CSARDFRSDYGYTF
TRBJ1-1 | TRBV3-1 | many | CASSQAGGGNTEAFF
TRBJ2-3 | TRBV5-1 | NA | CASSPTSGKDTQYF
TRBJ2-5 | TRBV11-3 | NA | CASSRTQGRGETQYF
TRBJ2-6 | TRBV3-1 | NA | CASSQDLVLQTGANVLTF
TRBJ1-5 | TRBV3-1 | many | CASSPGGHQPQHF
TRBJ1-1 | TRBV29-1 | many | CSGQGSGGTEAFF
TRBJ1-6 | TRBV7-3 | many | CASSLTMGNNSPLHF
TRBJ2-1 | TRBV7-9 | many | CASSLASLTAGEQFF
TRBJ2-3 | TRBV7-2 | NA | CASSPGTRRTDTQYF
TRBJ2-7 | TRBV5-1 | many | CASSLSGQNYEQYF
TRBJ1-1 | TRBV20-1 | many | CSADALGRFDTEAFF